Only a few counts were recorded for the clone carrying this T cell receptor (beta chain). Germline V CDR1 and CDR2: MNHNY, SVGAGI (reference sequence). The V end was cut by 2 bases, the J end by 1 base, with 2 bases between. The CDR3 runs to 13 residues. TCR cDNA molecules each had a unique molecular identifier. Each CDR3 protein gets one entry after TCRdb re-called the 5' RACE reads with MiXCR. The sample records fewer than 65,000 distinct CDR3 sequences, 6.3% being singletons. The data originate from a study of spatial heterogeneity in lung cancer. Time point here: sample taken at primary tumor resection.

The receptor was isolated from a female donor with early-stage non-small cell lung cancer. The material was PBMCs, obtained at surgery. The chain combines TRBV6-6 with TRBJ2-2; D unresolved. The CDR3 loop is CASSYKNTGELFF. The CDR3 DNA is TGTGCCAGCAGTTACAAGAACACCGGGGAGCTGTTTTTT.